These 9 T cell receptor beta chains were all obtained from the same sample, sequenced in a study of cytomegalovirus exposure and HLA in healthy donors. Data came from immunoSEQ multiplex PCR; TCRdb stores just in-frame clones and leaves some out. This sample has 70,000 to 90,000 clones, with around four fifths found just once. Material: PBMCs. The receptors were sampled from a man aged 30-40 years in good health and CMV-seronegative.

CDR3 bases: TGTGCCAGCAGTGAAGCCATTATCTATGGCTACACCTTC. It is translated as CASSEAIIYGYTF. The rearrangement joins TRBV6-4 to TRBJ1-2, with D uncertain. There are 13 residues in the CDR3. Per germline, CDR1 MRHNA and CDR2 SNTAGT. The V and J ends lost 3 bases and 4 bases respectively, with 9 bases between them.

The genes are TRBV9 and TRBJ2-5, with a tentative D call TRBD2 (5 bases). Germline CDR1 SGDLS, CDR2 YYNGEE. V lost 3 bases to trimming and J lost 5 bases, with 17 bases between them. The CDR3 has 15 residues. CDR3 region: CASSDAGFPGETQYF. CDR3 sequence (DNA): TGTGCCAGCAGCGATGCGGGTTTCCCGGGGGAGACCCAGTACTTC. Based on the CDR3 plus reference TRBV9 and TRBJ2-5, the full variable domain is DSGVTQTPKHLITATGQRVTLRCSPRSGDLSVYWYQQSLDQGLQFLIQYYNGEERAKGNILERFSAQQFPDLHSELNLSSLELGDSALYFCASSDAGFPGETQYFGPGTRLLVL.

This clone was observed once. The V and J genes are TRBV27 and TRBJ1-1; D not certain. V was shortened by 6 bases and J by 6 bases, with 14 bases between the two germline ends. The CDR3 covers 13 residues. Germline V gene lookup returns CDR1 MNHEY and CDR2 SMNVEV (reference sequence). This CDR3 reads CASSLGFGAEAFF. CDR3 coding DNA: TGTGCCAGCAGCTTGGGGTTCGGGGCTGAAGCTTTCTTT.

This clone was seen just once. The chain is built from TRBV4-3 and TRBJ2-2, with unresolved D. Germline CDR1 LGHNA, CDR2 YSLEER. This CDR3 has 13 amino acids. Trimming pared 5 bases from V and 4 bases from J, leaving 8 bases between. CDR3 region: CASSVGGTGELFF. The CDR3 nucleotides are TGCGCCAGCAGCGTCGGCGGCACCGGGGAGCTGTTTTTT.

This clone was recorded once. The V call is TRBV10-2, the J call TRBJ2-5, with D perhaps TRBD2 (5 bases). The CDR3 contains 15 residues. Trimming removed 4 bases from V and 0 bases from J, with 12 bases in between. Germline CDR1 reads WSHSY; CDR2 reads SAAADI. In DNA, the CDR3 is TGCGCCAGCAGTGGGACCGGGGAGAACCAAGAGACCCAGTACTTC. Encoded protein: CASSGTGENQETQYF.

The chain employs TRBV28 and TRBJ2-1, with D tentatively TRBD2 (5 bases). In germline, CDR1 is MDHEN, CDR2 SYDVKM. Trimming cost V 2 bases and J 8 bases, with 25 bases left between them. The CDR3 length is 18 residues. CDR3 region: CASSLRFGLADQSDEQFF. The CDR3 region has the DNA TGTGCCAGCAGTTTAAGGTTTGGGCTAGCCGATCAGAGTGATGAGCAGTTCTTC.

This clone was counted only a few times. This chain connects TRBV27 to TRBJ1-5; D perhaps matches TRBD1 (6 bases). V was shortened by 2 bases and J by 4 bases, with 21 bases between the two germline ends. CDR3 size: 18 residues. Germline CDR1 is MNHEY and CDR2 is SMNVEV (reference sequence). CDR3: CASSLRPPTTGQNQPQHF. The CDR3 bases are TGTGCCAGCAGTTTACGTCCCCCGACGACGGGACAAAATCAGCCCCAGCATTTT.

The chain is built from TRBV21-1 and TRBJ1-5; the table's D call of TRBD1 was not tested on the DNA. TRBV21-1 counts as a pseudogene. The length of the CDR3 is 16 residues. CDR3 sequence reads: CASSLGRLYSNQPQHF. The CDR3 bases are TGTGCCAGCAGCCTTGGCAGGCTTTATAGCAATCAGCCCCAGCATTTT.

The CDR3 DNA follows: TGCGCCAGCAGCCAAGCGGGCCAGGGGGCGTATTGGGGTTCACCCCTCCACTTT. Encoded protein: CASSQAGQGAYWGSPLHF. This chain connects TRBV4-3 to TRBJ1-6; 8 nucleotides line up with TRBD1. Germline V lookup: CDR1 LGHNA, CDR2 YSLEER. V dropped 1 base and J dropped 9; count of bases not matched to a gene: 14. There are 18 residues in the CDR3.